This T cell receptor (beta chain) was retrieved from a study of shared clonotypes between healthy human individuals. Deep level was the assay's run setting. Measured with immunoSEQ multiplex PCR; TCRdb has only the in-frame clones, and not every one. The data hold approximately 2,300,000 clones, with around 93% observed a single time. As to this clone: The antigen remains undetermined.

Study-wide results and limits: Depth of sequencing was expected to influence donor clonotype sharing.

The germline gives CDR1 SNHLY, CDR2 FYNNEI. The V and J ends lost 5 bases and 13 bases respectively, with 14 bases between them. This CDR3 has 11 amino acids. V is TRBV2 and J is TRBJ1-2; possible D gene TRBD1, 5 bases. Sequences were obtained from naive CD4+ T cells from PBMCs. Subset of the sample: CD45RA+ positively selected. This receptor was taken from a young man in good health. Some clones in this sample may be carry-over from other donors' samples. CDR3 in amino acids: CASSQTAPSTF. The CDR3 DNA is TGTGCCAGCAGTCAGACAGCCCCGAGCACCTTC.